The T cell receptor beta chain under discussion was sequenced for a study of T cells in Graves' hyperthyroidism and ophthalmopathy. For the study at large: The blood sample was taken at first diagnosis, before treatment began.

Authors of the study amplified TCR beta CDR3 regions from RNA transcripts. A first-round RT-PCR of the TCR CDR3 used the HTBI primer set. TCRdb re-called the multiplex PCR reads with MiXCR, one entry per CDR3 protein. This repertoire shows under 200,000 distinct CDR3 sequences, less than 10% found once; its top ten account for around 20%. This clonotype was detected ten times or more. Germline V gives CDR1 SGHAT, CDR2 FQNNGV. With 2 bases clipped from V and 6 bases from J, the junction kept 5 bases outside the gene matches. The CDR3 is 17 amino acids. The sequenced sample was blood. This rearrangement joins TRBV11-2 to TRBJ2-1, with 15 bases matching TRBD2. The sequence was collected from a woman aged 18 to 35 with Graves' hyperthyroidism that later progressed to Graves' ophthalmopathy. This CDR3 reads CASSLTRTSGRGNEQFF. CDR3 in DNA: TGTGCCAGCAGCTTAACCCGGACTAGCGGGAGGGGCAATGAGCAGTTCTTC.